Listed below are T cell receptor beta chains from one sample, sequenced in a study of cytomegalovirus exposure and HLA in healthy donors. Sequencing was performed with immunoSEQ multiplex PCR; in TCRdb, only in-frame clones are kept and a portion is missing. The table shows about 130,000 clones, with approximately 8.9% occurring only once. The material sequenced was PBMCs. The receptors come from a woman aged 40-49 years in good health and CMV-seropositive. The CDR3 runs from the conserved cysteine through the conserved F or W. The order of the fields is D gene, clone size, J gene, V gene, CDR3 protein, CDR3 DNA. A D gene is named only where the DNA matches it firmly. Rows may omit the clone size; those that give it use once, few, many or a size class.

TRBD1 . TRBJ1-2 TRBV4-3 CASSQDRGGGNYGYTF TGCGCCAGCAGCCAAGATCGAGGAGGGGGCAACTATGGCTACACCTTC
TRBD2 few TRBJ2-3 TRBV5-1 CASAYWGSGGPTDTQYF TGCGCCAGCGCGTACTGGGGAAGCGGGGGGCCCACAGATACGCAGTATTTT
TRBD1 . TRBJ2-2 TRBV30 CAWSVRTGGNTGELFF TGTGCCTGGAGTGTACGGACAGGGGGCAACACCGGGGAGCTGTTTTTT
. . TRBJ1-4 TRBV4-3 CASSQERRATTNEKLFF TGCGCCAGCAGCCAAGAACGCAGGGCTACAACTAATGAAAAACTGTTTTTT
TRBD1 few TRBJ2-7 TRBV5-1 CASSLAGTGGQGEQYF TGCGCCAGCAGCTTGGCCGGGACAGGGGGCCAGGGTGAGCAGTACTTC
. . TRBJ2-5 TRBV6-6 CASSFRVGGGRETQYF TGTGCCAGCAGTTTCCGGGTCGGAGGGGGCCGAGAGACCCAGTACTTC
TRBD1 . TRBJ1-1 TRBV4-3 CASSQHTGTGGSGAFF TGCGCCAGCAGCCAACATACCGGGACAGGGGGCTCGGGCGCTTTCTTT
TRBD1 . TRBJ2-1 TRBV27 CASSRDRGSYNEQFF TGTGCCAGCAGTAGGGACAGGGGCTCCTACAATGAGCAGTTCTTC
TRBD1 . TRBJ2-7 TRBV19 CASSMDRSSYEQYF TGTGCCAGTAGTATGGACAGGAGCTCCTACGAGCAGTACTTC
TRBD1 few TRBJ1-1 TRBV19 CASRRGRGLLAAFF TGTGCCAGTAGAAGGGGCAGGGGGCTGTTGGCTGCTTTCTTT
TRBD1 . TRBJ2-5 TRBV19 CASSSQGEYLETQYF TGTGCCAGTAGTTCACAGGGGGAATACCTAGAGACCCAGTACTTC
TRBD2 few TRBJ2-1 TRBV5-1 CASSLAPTSAYNEQFF TGCGCCAGCAGCTTGGCCCCGACTAGCGCGTACAATGAGCAGTTCTTC
. . TRBJ1-1 TRBV2 CASSGGTRGNTEAFF TGTGCCAGCAGTGGGGGGACTCGGGGGAACACTGAAGCTTTCTTT
. . TRBJ2-1 TRBV7-3 CASSFQPGVEALNKQFF TGTGCCAGCAGCTTTCAGCCAGGGGTAGAGGCCCTGAATAAGCAGTTCTTC
TRBD2 . TRBJ2-7 TRBV5-1 CASSPKAGGYEQYF TGCGCCAGCAGCCCTAAAGCGGGGGGCTACGAGCAGTACTTC
TRBD2 few TRBJ2-7 TRBV7-9 CASSFSGGSYEQYF TGTGCCAGCAGCTTTAGCGGGGGATCCTACGAGCAGTACTTC
TRBD1 few TRBJ1-4 TRBV2 CASSFQGVGEKLFF TGTGCCAGCAGTTTTCAGGGGGTAGGAGAAAAACTGTTTTTT
TRBD1 . TRBJ1-1 TRBV4-2 CASSQWDRGWAFF TGTGCCAGCAGCCAGTGGGACAGGGGTTGGGCTTTCTTT
TRBD2 . TRBJ2-7 TRBV5-1 CASSPGTSGVLYEQYF TGCGCCAGCAGCCCCGGGACTAGCGGGGTACTCTACGAGCAGTACTTC
TRBD2 few TRBJ2-5 TRBV18 CASSPPYSRGAFQETQYF TGTGCCAGCTCACCACCATATTCGCGGGGGGCGTTCCAAGAGACCCAGTACTTC
. few TRBJ1-5 TRBV6-5 CASSPGGWNQPQHF TGTGCCAGCAGCCCGGGGGGTTGGAATCAGCCCCAGCATTTT
. . TRBJ1-5 TRBV6-6 CASSQDYQPQHF TGTGCCAGCAGTCAGGACTATCAGCCCCAGCATTTT
. . TRBJ1-1 TRBV7-2 CASSWRGADEAFF TGTGCCAGCAGCTGGCGGGGGGCGGATGAAGCTTTCTTT
. . TRBJ1-2 TRBV5-3 CARSRRSGDGYTF TGTGCCAGAAGCCGGCGGAGCGGCGATGGCTACACCTTC
. . TRBJ1-1 TRBV29-1 CSGYRDTEAFF TGCAGCGGGTACCGGGACACTGAAGCTTTCTTT
TRBD1 few TRBJ2-5 TRBV19 CASKGQEDQETQYF TGTGCCAGTAAAGGACAGGAGGACCAAGAGACCCAGTACTTC
TRBD1 few TRBJ1-2 TRBV28 CASSSGQGDYGYTF TGTGCCAGCAGCTCAGGACAGGGGGACTATGGCTACACCTTC
. . TRBJ1-4 TRBV7-9 CASSFGGPGDLGKLFF TGTGCCAGCAGCTTCGGGGGGCCTGGGGATCTTGGAAAACTGTTTTTT
. few TRBJ2-1 TRBV7-2 CASSSSYEQFF TGTGCCAGCAGCTCTTCGTATGAGCAGTTCTTC
TRBD1 . TRBJ2-2 TRBV6-6 CASRRDRDTELFF TGTGCCAGCAGGCGGGACAGGGACACTGAGCTGTTTTTT
TRBD1 few TRBJ1-2 TRBV11-2 CASSLGVDRDYGYTF TGTGCCAGCAGCTTAGGTGTTGACAGGGACTATGGCTACACCTTC
. few TRBJ1-1 TRBV18 CASSPSGETEAFF TGTGCCAGCTCACCTTCGGGAGAAACTGAAGCTTTCTTT
. few TRBJ2-7 TRBV5-6 CASSVPAGSYEQYF TGTGCCAGCAGCGTCCCAGCGGGTTCCTACGAGCAGTACTTC
TRBD2 . TRBJ2-1 TRBV5-1 CASRTSSGGGSYNEQFF TGCGCCAGCAGAACGTCTAGCGGGGGAGGCTCCTACAATGAGCAGTTCTTC
. few TRBJ2-7 TRBV6-5 CASSYSRGGNYEQYF TGTGCCAGCAGTTACTCGAGAGGGGGTAATTACGAGCAGTACTTC
TRBD2 . TRBJ2-5 TRBV4-3 CASSQGGGEREKETQYF TGCGCCAGCAGCCAAGGCGGAGGGGAGCGGGAAAAAGAGACCCAGTACTTC
. few TRBJ1-1 TRBV9 CASSVITGNTEAFF TGTGCCAGCAGCGTAATTACAGGGAACACTGAAGCTTTCTTT
. . TRBJ2-7 TRBV10-3 CAISGGQLSYEQYF TGTGCCATCAGTGGCGGACAGCTCTCCTACGAGCAGTACTTC
. . TRBJ2-2 TRBV7-8 CASSFFRGTNTGELFF TGTGCCAGCAGCTTTTTTAGGGGCACGAACACCGGGGAGCTGTTTTTT
TRBD1 few TRBJ1-6 TRBV7-9 CASTLGRGSSPLHF TGTGCCAGCACCCTTGGCAGGGGGTCTTCACCCCTCCACTTT
. . TRBJ2-2 TRBV5-1 CASTVRNTGELFF TGCGCCAGCACTGTCAGAAACACCGGGGAGCTGTTTTTT
. . TRBJ2-7 TRBV2 CASSRQDIYEQYF TGTGCCAGCAGTAGACAGGACATTTACGAGCAGTACTTC